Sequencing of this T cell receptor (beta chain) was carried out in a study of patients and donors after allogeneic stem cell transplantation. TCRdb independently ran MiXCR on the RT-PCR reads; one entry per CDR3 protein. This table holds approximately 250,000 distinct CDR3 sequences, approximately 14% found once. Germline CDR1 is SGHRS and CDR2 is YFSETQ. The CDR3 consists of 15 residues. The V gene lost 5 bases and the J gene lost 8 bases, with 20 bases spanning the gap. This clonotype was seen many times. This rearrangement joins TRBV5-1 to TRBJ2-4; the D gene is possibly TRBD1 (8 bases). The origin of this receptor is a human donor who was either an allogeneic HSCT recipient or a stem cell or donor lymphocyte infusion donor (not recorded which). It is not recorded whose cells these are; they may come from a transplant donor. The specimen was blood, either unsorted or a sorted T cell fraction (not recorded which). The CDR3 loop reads CASRLSGTGYDIQYF. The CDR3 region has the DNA TGCGCCAGCAGGCTGAGCGGGACAGGTTATGACATTCAGTACTTC.